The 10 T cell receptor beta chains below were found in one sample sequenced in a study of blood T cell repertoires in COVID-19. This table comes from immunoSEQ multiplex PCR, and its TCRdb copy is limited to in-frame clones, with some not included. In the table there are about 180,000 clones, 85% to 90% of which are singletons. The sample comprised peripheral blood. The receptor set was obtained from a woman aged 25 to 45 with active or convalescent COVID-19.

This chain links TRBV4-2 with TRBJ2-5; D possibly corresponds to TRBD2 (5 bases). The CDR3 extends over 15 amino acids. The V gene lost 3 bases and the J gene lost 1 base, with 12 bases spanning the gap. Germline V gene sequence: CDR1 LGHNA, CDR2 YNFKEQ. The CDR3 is CASSQSRGSQETQYF. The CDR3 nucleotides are TGTGCCAGCAGCCAGTCACGGGGTAGCCAAGAGACCCAGTACTTC.

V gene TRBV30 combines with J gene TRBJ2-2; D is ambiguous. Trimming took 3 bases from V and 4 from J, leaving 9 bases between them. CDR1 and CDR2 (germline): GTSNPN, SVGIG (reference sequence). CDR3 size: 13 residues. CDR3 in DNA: TGTGCCTGGAGGGTTTGGGCCACCGGGGAGCTGTTTTTT. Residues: CAWRVWATGELFF. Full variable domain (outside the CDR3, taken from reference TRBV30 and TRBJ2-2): SQTIHQWPATLVQPVGSPLSLECTVEGTSNPNLYWYRQAAGRGLQLLFYSVGIGQISSEVPQNLSASRPQDRQFILSSKKLLLSDSGFYLCAWRVWATGELFFGEGSRLTVL.

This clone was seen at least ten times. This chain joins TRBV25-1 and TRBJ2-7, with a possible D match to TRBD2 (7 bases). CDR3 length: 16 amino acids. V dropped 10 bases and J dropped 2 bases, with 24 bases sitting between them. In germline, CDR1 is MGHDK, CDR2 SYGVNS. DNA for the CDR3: TGTGCCACCTTCTCACAGGGAGCGGGACCGACCTACGAGCAGTACTTC. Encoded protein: CATFSQGAGPTYEQYF.

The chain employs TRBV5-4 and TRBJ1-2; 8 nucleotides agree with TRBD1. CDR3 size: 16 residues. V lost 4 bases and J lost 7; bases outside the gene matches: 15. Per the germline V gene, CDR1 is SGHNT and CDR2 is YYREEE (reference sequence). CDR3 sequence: CASSPGQGLVTGGYTF. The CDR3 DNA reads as TGTGCCAGCAGCCCAGGACAGGGACTGGTTACTGGTGGCTACACCTTC.

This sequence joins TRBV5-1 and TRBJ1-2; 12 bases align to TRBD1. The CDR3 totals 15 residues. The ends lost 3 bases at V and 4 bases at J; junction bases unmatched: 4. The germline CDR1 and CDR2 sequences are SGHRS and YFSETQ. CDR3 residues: CASSSGTGGLYGYTF. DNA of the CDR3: TGCGCCAGCAGCTCGGGGACAGGGGGCCTCTATGGCTACACCTTC. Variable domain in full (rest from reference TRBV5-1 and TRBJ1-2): KAGVTQTPRYLIKTRGQQVTLSCSPISGHRSVSWYQQTPGQGLQFLFEYFSETQRNKGNFPGRFSGRQFSNSRSEMNVSTLELGDSALYLCASSSGTGGLYGYTFGSGTRLTVV.

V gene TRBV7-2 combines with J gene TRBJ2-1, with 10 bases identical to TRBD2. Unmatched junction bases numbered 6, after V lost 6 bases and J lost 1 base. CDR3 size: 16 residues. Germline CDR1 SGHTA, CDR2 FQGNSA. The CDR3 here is CASRPAGGPSYNEQFF. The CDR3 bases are TGTGCCAGCAGACCAGCGGGAGGGCCTTCCTACAATGAGCAGTTCTTC.

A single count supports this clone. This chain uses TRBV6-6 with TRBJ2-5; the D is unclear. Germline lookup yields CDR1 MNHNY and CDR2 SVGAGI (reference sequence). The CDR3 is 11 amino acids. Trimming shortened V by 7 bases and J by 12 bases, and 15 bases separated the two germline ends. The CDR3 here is CASTHGPLKYF. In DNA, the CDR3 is TGTGCCAGCACCCACGGTCCTCTTAAGTACTTC.

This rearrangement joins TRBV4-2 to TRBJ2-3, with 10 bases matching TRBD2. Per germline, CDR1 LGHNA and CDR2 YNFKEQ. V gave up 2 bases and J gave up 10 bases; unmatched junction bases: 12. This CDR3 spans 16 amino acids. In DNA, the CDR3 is TGTGCCAGCAGCCAAAATCCCTCCAGCGGGGGGGGTTCGCAGTATTTT. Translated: CASSQNPSSGGGSQYF.

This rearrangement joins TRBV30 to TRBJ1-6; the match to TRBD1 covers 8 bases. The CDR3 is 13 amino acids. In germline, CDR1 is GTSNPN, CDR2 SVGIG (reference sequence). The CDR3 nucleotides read TGTGCGTACGATACAGGGGGAAATTCACCCCTCCACTTT. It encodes CAYDTGGNSPLHF.

CDR3 bases: TGTGCCAGCAGTGAAGCGCTAGGGGCTGGGGGCTACACCTTC. Translation: CASSEALGAGGYTF. The V call is TRBV6-1, the J call TRBJ1-2; D may be TRBD1 (5 bases). V lost 0 bases and J 8 bases, leaving 13 bases between the germline ends. Per germline, CDR1 MNHNS and CDR2 SASEGT. The CDR3 consists of 14 residues.